These 20 T cell receptor beta chains were all obtained from the same sample, sequenced in a study of persistence of HIV-infected CD4 T cells. This was the immunoSEQ version 4 assay in survey mode. The protocol was immunoSEQ multiplex PCR, while the TCRdb copy is restricted to in-frame clones and leaves out a portion. The data hold some 30,000 clones, with roughly 70% observed a single time. The antigens of these receptors remain unknown. The stimulus was an HIV-1 Gag 15-mer peptide pool, about 1.1 ug/peptide/mL. Sorting selected CD4+ T cells upregulating both CD40 ligand and CD69. The sequenced sample was CD4+ T cells sorted from PBMCs after 18-hour stimulation, obtained from a patient who received antiretroviral therapy. These receptors all come from an adult man with HIV who was CMV-seropositive.

The V gene is TRBV9, the J gene TRBJ1-1; no firm D call. Germline V gene data show CDR1 as SGDLS and CDR2 as YYNGEE. The CDR3 consists of 15 residues. Trimming shortened V by 4 bases and J by 0 bases, and 13 bases separated the two germline ends. The CDR3 DNA sequence: TGTGCCAGCAGCCCCGCGGGAGGCCTGAACACTGAAGCTTTCTTT. Protein sequence: CASSPAGGLNTEAFF.

The chain couples TRBV5-8 to TRBJ1-5, with D hard to call. V lost 4 bases, J lost 5 bases, and 10 bases lay in between. The V gene's germline CDR1 is SGHTS and CDR2 YDEGEE. The length of the CDR3 is 13 residues. This chain's CDR3 is CASSPNLYQPQHF. The DNA of the CDR3 is TGTGCCAGCAGCCCCAATCTATATCAGCCCCAGCATTTT.

The chain couples TRBV6-5 to TRBJ2-1, with D possibly matching TRBD2 (5 bases). Germline V gives CDR1 MNHEY, CDR2 SVGAGI. V dropped 2 bases and J dropped 7 bases, with 15 bases sitting between them. This CDR3 comprises 15 residues. CDR3 nucleotides: TGTGCCAGCAGTTACGGCACCCAACGGAGGAATGAGCAGTTCTTC. Encoded protein: CASSYGTQRRNEQFF.

The chain employs TRBV9 and TRBJ2-3; 7 nucleotides align to TRBD2. Trimming removed 0 bases from V and 2 bases from J; junction bases left unmatched: 6. Germline CDR1 and CDR2: SGDLS and YYNGEE. This CDR3 region has 16 residues. The CDR3 loop is CASSVAASGLTDTQYF. The CDR3 bases are TGTGCCAGCAGCGTAGCAGCTAGCGGTCTCACAGATACGCAGTATTTT.

The rearrangement uses TRBV6-1 and TRBJ1-2; D gene ambiguous. The V gene's germline CDR1 is MNHNS and CDR2 SASEGT. The CDR3 sequence is 16 residues long. The ends were cut back, 2 bases at V and 2 bases at J, with 15 bases in the middle. The CDR3, as DNA: TGTGCCAGCAGTGAATATGACACAGCCGCCAACTATGGCTACACCTTC. Its translation is CASSEYDTAANYGYTF.

The rearrangement links TRBV2 to TRBJ1-2, with D perhaps TRBD1 (6 bases). Germline CDR1 and CDR2: SNHLY and FYNNEI. This CDR3 is 15 amino acids long. With 4 bases removed from V and 8 bases from J, the gap between germline ends came to 20 bases. DNA for the CDR3: TGTGCCAGCAGTGCGGAGGGGGGAGTGAGTCCGGGCTACACCTTC. Protein product: CASSAEGGVSPGYTF.

The V gene is TRBV6-5, the J gene TRBJ2-7; a possible D gene is TRBD2 (6 bases). Trimming removed 2 bases from V and 7 bases from J, with 15 bases in between. Germline values: CDR1 MNHEY, CDR2 SVGAGI. This CDR3 has 14 amino acids. CDR3 region: CASSYGRDSGEQYF. In DNA form, the CDR3 reads TGTGCCAGCAGTTACGGTAGGGACTCCGGGGAGCAGTACTTC.

The chain has TRBV5-1 and TRBJ1-4, with TRBD1 matching over 10 bases. The ends lost 3 bases at V and 6 bases at J; junction bases unmatched: 5. CDR1 SGHRS and CDR2 YFSETQ come from the germline V gene. The CDR3 is 15 amino acids. CDR3 in amino acids: CASSSRGTGDEKLFF. CDR3 bases: TGCGCCAGCAGCTCTCGGGGGACAGGGGATGAAAAACTGTTTTTT.

A remark on this clone: This specimen includes other DNA sequences encoding the same CDR3. The chain uses TRBV10-1 and TRBJ2-1, with TRBD2 as a possible D gene (6 bases). V shed 2 bases and J shed 11 bases, with 22 bases lying between them. This CDR3 spans 16 amino acids. Germline loops: CDR1 WNHNN, CDR2 SYGVQD (reference sequence). CDR3 region: CASSEGRKTHSGKQFF. CDR3 in DNA: TGCGCCAGCAGTGAGGGGAGGAAAACACACTCTGGCAAGCAGTTCTTC.

This chain uses TRBV18 with TRBJ1-1; 8 positions match TRBD1. The CDR3 has 14 amino acids. Germline loops: CDR1 KGHSH, CDR2 LQKENI. The junction had 2 bases not matched to a gene; V was cut back by 4 bases and J by 1 base. The CDR3 loop reads CASSLDRANTEAFF. The CDR3 coding sequence is TGTGCCAGCTCACTGGACAGGGCGAACACTGAAGCTTTCTTT.

The rearrangement uses TRBV28 and TRBJ2-2, with 7 bases aligning to TRBD2. The germline gives CDR1 MDHEN, CDR2 SYDVKM. The trim removed 2 bases at V and 4 bases at J, leaving 4 bases unmatched. The CDR3 is made up of 15 amino acids. The CDR3 sequence: CASSLAGDGTGELFF. Written as DNA, the CDR3 is TGTGCCAGCAGTTTAGCGGGGGACGGCACCGGGGAGCTGTTTTTT.

V and J are TRBV27 and TRBJ2-3; TRBD2 matches 8 bases. V shed 5 bases and J 3 bases; nucleotides not matched to a gene: 16. Germline V gene sequence: CDR1 MNHEY, CDR2 SMNVEV (reference sequence). CDR3 length: 18 residues. CDR3 coding DNA: TGTGCCAGCAGTCCGAAATCGGGGGGGCCTCGAACTACAGATACGCAGTATTTT. Protein: CASSPKSGGPRTTDTQYF.

The gene calls are TRBV29-1 and TRBJ2-7; 7 bases are shared with TRBD1. Germline lookup yields CDR1 SQVTM and CDR2 ANQGSEA. With V trimmed by 5 bases and J by 4 bases, 5 bases remained unmatched. The CDR3 has 12 residues. Here the CDR3 reads CSVRDRAYEQYF. The CDR3 coding sequence is TGCAGCGTTCGGGACAGAGCATACGAGCAGTACTTC.

This clone showed up just once. This chain joins TRBV27 and TRBJ1-5, with a possible D match to TRBD1 (6 bases). V was cut by 6 bases and J by 7 bases, with 19 bases left in between. This CDR3 region has 15 residues. Germline V CDR1 and CDR2: MNHEY, SMNVEV (reference sequence). The CDR3 DNA follows: TGTGCCAGCAGCCCTTTGACAGGACCCGGCCAGCCCCAGCATTTT. It yields the protein CASSPLTGPGQPQHF.

V usage is TRBV11-3 and J usage is TRBJ2-7; 7 bases match TRBD2. The CDR3 is 13 amino acids. Germline loops: CDR1 SGHNT, CDR2 YENEEA. V lost 1 base to trimming and J lost 5 bases; unmatched junction nucleotides: 2. Written as DNA, the CDR3 is TGTGCCAGCAGCTTAGTTGGGGGGGACGAGCAGTACTTC. Translated: CASSLVGGDEQYF.

The rearrangement links TRBV7-2 to TRBJ2-2; no definite D call. The CDR3 consists of 15 residues. V gave up 1 base and J gave up 2 bases, with 8 bases separating them. CDR1 and CDR2 (germline): SGHTA, FQGNSA. Here the CDR3 DNA reads TGTGCCAGCAGCTTAGAGTCTCGAAACACCGGGGAGCTGTTTTTT. Protein product: CASSLESRNTGELFF.

This sequence joins TRBV9 and TRBJ1-1; D is perhaps TRBD1 (6 bases). The ends were cut back, 2 bases at V and 1 base at J, with 9 bases in the middle. Germline V gives CDR1 SGDLS, CDR2 YYNGEE. The CDR3 has 14 residues. The CDR3 protein is CASSVMTGNTEAFF. CDR3 sequence (DNA): TGTGCCAGCAGCGTCATGACAGGGAACACTGAAGCTTTCTTT.

The chain joins TRBV20-1 to TRBJ1-2, with D possibly TRBD1 on 5 matching bases. Trimming removed 8 bases from V and 4 bases from J, with 11 bases in between. The CDR3 length is 11 residues. Germline V lookup: CDR1 DFQATT, CDR2 SNEGSKA (reference sequence). DNA for the CDR3: TGCAGTACCCAGGGTAGCTATGGCTACACCTTC. This gives the protein CSTQGSYGYTF.

This clone was observed a single time. V gene TRBV7-2 combines with J gene TRBJ2-2; the D is unclear. CDR1 and CDR2 from the germline V gene are SGHTA and FQGNSA. V lost 1 base and J 1 base, leaving 1 base between the germline ends. The CDR3 length is 13 residues. The CDR3 DNA is TGTGCCAGCAGCTTAGGGAACACCGGGGAGCTGTTTTTT. Amino acid sequence: CASSLGNTGELFF.

This clone has only one observation. The chain employs TRBV5-1 and TRBJ1-2; 11 bases align to TRBD1. CDR3 size: 14 residues. Germline V lookup: CDR1 SGHRS, CDR2 YFSETQ. The junction had 5 bases not matched to a gene; V was cut back by 3 bases and J by 7 bases. CDR3 sequence (DNA): TGCGCCAGCAGCTGGACAGGGGGCATAGGTGGCTACACCTTC. This codes for CASSWTGGIGGYTF.